This is a list of T cell receptor beta chains from one sample in a study of blood T cell repertoires in COVID-19. Sequenced by immunoSEQ multiplex PCR; TCRdb stores in-frame clones only, minus some. The sample has roughly 200,000 clones, 85% to 90% seen once. Sequencing was performed on peripheral blood. The receptors shown here come from a man in his fifties or sixties who had recovered from COVID-19. Each CDR3 is given with its conserved first and last residue.

V	J	CDR3
TRBV9	TRBJ2-2	CASSVRATGGYNTGELFF
TRBV6-6	TRBJ1-1	CASSPRNTEAFF
TRBV3-1/TRBV3-2	TRBJ1-5	CASSRQINQPQHF
TRBV5-4	TRBJ2-5	CASSKREPLEAQYF
TRBV6-4	TRBJ2-2	CASASTSGWTGELFF
TRBV10-3	TRBJ2-1	CAISVEAYNEQFF
TRBV13	TRBJ1-1	CASSSLSTQNTEAFF
TRBV7-8	TRBJ2-7	CASSLRSRSSLLEQYF
TRBV11-3	TRBJ2-1	CASSDTSSYNEQFF
TRBV9	TRBJ2-1	CASSVGTDYNEQFF
TRBV28	TRBJ2-1	CASSPPGPPAEQFF
TRBV5-1	TRBJ2-2	CASSVSGGPGELFF
TRBV10-1	TRBJ1-1	CASSDNQGTEAFF
TRBV5-1	TRBJ1-3	CASSLGGQGQDTIYF
TRBV28	TRBJ1-2	CASLEGALDYGYTF
TRBV6-6	TRBJ1-5	CASSSRSSSNQPQHF
TRBV2	TRBJ1-6	CASKEEGDSPLHF
TRBV18	TRBJ2-7	CASSPRQGSYEQYF
TRBV5-1	TRBJ2-7	CASSLTGGRYEQYF
TRBV25-1	TRBJ2-7	CASSDPGQATYEQYF
TRBV6-1	TRBJ1-1	CASSDRQGMTEAFF
TRBV24-1	TRBJ2-1	CATTNSGTSAYEQFF
TRBV10-3	TRBJ1-3	CAISGISSGNTIYF